The 26 T cell receptor beta chains listed next were all sequenced from one sample in a study of blood T cells in healthy people across ages. Combining a sample-barcoded 5' primer with a J-beta primer mix, a second PCR ran for roughly 6 to 12 cycles. TCRdb redid the calling of the 5' RACE reads with MiXCR, one entry per CDR3 protein. This sample has 600,000 to 850,000 distinct CDR3 sequences; around 25% occur once, and the top ten carry roughly 9%. This sample was shared with a second study, whose subject was T cells of mothers and their children.

The sequencing sample was made of blood. The receptors shown here come from a boy aged 10-17 years in good health.

A few counts support this clonotype. This chain connects TRBV27 to TRBJ2-1; 9 nucleotides agree with TRBD1. The V gene's germline CDR1 is MNHEY and CDR2 SMNVEV (reference sequence). This CDR3 is built from 24 residues. The trim removed 0 bases at V and 2 bases at J, leaving 26 bases unmatched. Here the CDR3 reads CASSLSIWDRVDQRGSGPYNEQFF. CDR3 DNA sequence: TGTGCCAGCAGTTTATCGATCTGGGACAGGGTGGACCAAAGGGGTAGCGGGCCCTACAATGAGCAGTTCTTC.

The chain links TRBV4-2 to TRBJ1-6; D unresolved. The CDR3 has 13 amino acids. V lost 0 bases, J lost 10 bases, and 7 bases lay in between. Per the germline V gene, CDR1 is LGHNA and CDR2 is YNFKEQ. The CDR3 protein is CASSQDPNSPLHF. CDR3 DNA sequence: TGTGCCAGCAGCCAAGATCCAAACTCACCCCTCCACTTT.

The sample holds a few counts of this clonotype. The genes are TRBV10-3 and TRBJ2-3, with 10 bases fitting TRBD2. The CDR3 has 15 residues. The germline V gene has CDR1 ENHRY and CDR2 SYGVKD. J was trimmed by 5 bases and V by 4 bases; bases with no gene match: 6. The DNA of the CDR3 is TGTGCCATCAGTGGGAGCGGGGGGGCCGAAGATACGCAGTATTTT. Translation: CAISGSGGAEDTQYF.

This clonotype was observed a few times. This chain uses TRBV20-1 with TRBJ2-1; 9 bases are shared with TRBD2. J gave up 2 bases and V 4 bases, and 12 bases lay outside the gene matches. The CDR3 length is 17 residues. The germline gives CDR1 DFQATT, CDR2 SNEGSKA (reference sequence). The DNA of the CDR3 is TGCAGTGCTATAGGTAGCGGGAGTGTTTTGGCCTACAATGAGCAGTTCTTC. Translated, it gives CSAIGSGSVLAYNEQFF.

The chain links TRBV20-1 to TRBJ2-1; D perhaps matches TRBD2 (6 bases). Germline values: CDR1 DFQATT, CDR2 SNEGSKA (reference sequence). V shed 5 bases and J shed 9 bases, with 14 bases lying between them. The CDR3 has 12 amino acids. The CDR3 nucleotides are TGCAGTGCTGAGGGGACCGGGGGTGAGCAGTTCTTC. Translated, it gives CSAEGTGGEQFF.

This clonotype has only a few counts. This sequence joins TRBV4-1 and TRBJ2-7; no clear D. V shed 0 bases and J shed 2 bases, with 8 bases lying between them. The length of the CDR3 is 14 residues. The V gene's germline CDR1 is MGHRA and CDR2 YSYEKL. CDR3: CASSQDPDPYEQYF. The DNA of the CDR3 is TGCGCCAGCAGCCAAGATCCCGACCCCTACGAGCAGTACTTC.

The V and J genes are TRBV6-6 and TRBJ1-1, with a weak D call TRBD1 (5 bases). V was clipped by 5 bases and J by 1 base, with 8 bases between them. Germline V gene sequence: CDR1 MNHNY, CDR2 SVGAGI (reference sequence). This CDR3 region has 13 residues. The CDR3 loop is CASSTGRNTEAFF. The CDR3 DNA reads TGTGCCAGCAGTACGGGGCGGAACACTGAAGCTTTCTTT.

This clonotype appeared once. This chain connects TRBV29-1 to TRBJ2-1; D is possibly TRBD2 (6 bases). Germline loops: CDR1 SQVTM, CDR2 ANQGSEA. The V end was cut by 4 bases, the J end by 4 bases, with 11 bases between. This CDR3 spans 13 amino acids. The CDR3 region is CSVGGESYNEQFF. Written as DNA, the CDR3 is TGCAGCGTTGGGGGGGAGTCGTACAATGAGCAGTTCTTC.

V is TRBV7-9 and J is TRBJ2-1; 11 bases map to TRBD2. The CDR3 covers 15 residues. Germline values: CDR1 SEHNR, CDR2 FQNEAQ (reference sequence). V dropped 7 bases and J dropped 5; count of bases not matched to a gene: 7. CDR3 coding DNA: TGTGCCAGCACCCGGGGGACTAGCGGAGACAATGAGCAGTTCTTC. Encoded protein: CASTRGTSGDNEQFF.

The count of this clonotype is one. The rearrangement joins TRBV5-1 to TRBJ2-1; D gene ambiguous. The CDR3 is 14 amino acids. The V and J ends lost 6 bases and 5 bases respectively, with 15 bases between them. Per the germline V gene, CDR1 is SGHRS and CDR2 is YFSETQ. CDR3 sequence (DNA): TGCGCCAGCACCTTCGCGACGCTCGACAATGAGCAGTTCTTC. The encoded protein is CASTFATLDNEQFF.

This clonotype appeared a few times. This chain joins TRBV11-2 and TRBJ2-5; D is ambiguous. This CDR3 comprises 15 residues. Between the trimmed V and J ends, which lost 5 bases and 4 bases, there was a span of 17 bases. The germline gives CDR1 SGHAT, CDR2 FQNNGV. The CDR3 is CASSQEPGVGETQYF. CDR3 in DNA: TGTGCCAGCAGCCAAGAGCCCGGAGTCGGAGAGACCCAGTACTTC.

The chain carries TRBV5-6 and TRBJ1-1; D remains unclear. The CDR3 is 12 residues long. Germline loops: CDR1 SGHDT, CDR2 YYEEEE. Trimming removed 0 bases at V and 11 bases at J, with 11 bases between. The CDR3 nucleotides are TGTGCCAGCAGCTTGGCCGAGGGTGTTGCTTTCTTT. This translates into CASSLAEGVAFF.

V is TRBV5-1 and J is TRBJ2-5; possibly TRBD1 for D (6 bases). Germline V gene data show CDR1 as SGHRS and CDR2 as YFSETQ. The length of the CDR3 is 15 residues. The V end lost 4 bases, the J end lost 5 bases, and 18 bases lay between the germline ends. CDR3 residues: CASSLTGMSGETQYF. CDR3 sequence (DNA): TGCGCCAGCAGCCTCACAGGGATGAGTGGGGAGACCCAGTACTTC.

This clonotype has a handful of counts. Mismatch with germline at one junction end may stem from a read error. The genes are TRBV4-2 and TRBJ2-7, with 7 nucleotides matching TRBD2. The germline V gene has CDR1 LGHNA and CDR2 YNFKEQ. The CDR3 sequence is 16 residues long. CDR3 sequence reads: CARSPQLGQGGYEQYF. CDR3 nucleotides: TGTGCCCGCAGCCCTCAACTGGGGCAGGGAGGGTACGAGCAGTACTTC.

This chain joins TRBV5-5 and TRBJ1-2; unclear D gene. Germline values: CDR1 SGHKS, CDR2 YYEKEE (reference sequence). V dropped 1 base and J dropped 2 bases, with 6 bases sitting between them. CDR3 length: 13 amino acids. DNA of the CDR3: TGTGCCAGCAGCTTGCAGAGAAACTATGGCTACACCTTC. The encoded protein is CASSLQRNYGYTF.

This clonotype has more than one count but fewer than ten. The chain couples TRBV13 to TRBJ2-5, with a weak D call TRBD2 (6 bases). Germline CDR1 reads PRHDT; CDR2 reads FYEKMQ (reference sequence). V lost 5 bases to trimming and J lost 1 base, with 20 bases between them. CDR3 length: 17 residues. The CDR3 loop reads CASSPPFGGGSQETQYF. CDR3 coding DNA: TGTGCCAGCAGCCCCCCCTTCGGGGGAGGCTCCCAAGAGACCCAGTACTTC.

This sequence joins TRBV29-1 and TRBJ2-5; perhaps D is TRBD1 or TRBD2 (6 bases each). Germline CDR1 SQVTM, CDR2 ANQGSEA. The CDR3 has 13 amino acids. V lost 0 bases to trimming and J lost 5 bases, with 10 bases between them. CDR3 residues: CSVEEEGVETQYF. The CDR3 nucleotides are TGCAGCGTTGAAGAGGAGGGGGTTGAGACCCAGTACTTC.

The CDR3 loop reads CASRLLGERGETQYF. The CDR3 DNA is TGTGCCAGCAGGCTGTTGGGGGAGAGAGGGGAGACCCAGTACTTC. The rearrangement links TRBV6-2 or TRBV6-3 to TRBJ2-5; D is perhaps TRBD1 or TRBD2 (5 bases each). This CDR3 spans 15 amino acids. The germline V and J ends were trimmed by 6 bases and 5 bases, with 19 bases remaining between them. Per germline, CDR1 MNHEY and CDR2 SVGEGT.

The chain uses TRBV28 and TRBJ2-5, with TRBD2 matching 9 bases. The CDR3 has 14 residues. After removal of 2 bases from V and 6 bases from J, the junction contained 4 bases not matched to a gene. CDR1 is MDHEN, CDR2 SYDVKM, per germline. The CDR3 protein is CASSLAGGFQTQYF. CDR3 in DNA: TGTGCCAGCAGTTTAGCGGGGGGGTTTCAGACCCAGTACTTC.

The chain recombines TRBV7-2 with TRBJ2-3; a weak D match, TRBD2 (5 bases). Germline CDR1 reads SGHTA; CDR2 reads FQGNSA. CDR3 length: 14 residues. Trimming left V 3 bases short and J 6 bases short, with 13 bases between. In DNA, the CDR3 is TGTGCCAGCAGCTTTCTGACTAAAGGGGATACGCAGTATTTT. Translation gives CASSFLTKGDTQYF.

A few counts support this clonotype. This sequence joins TRBV24-1 and TRBJ1-1; possibly TRBD1 for D (5 bases). From germline, CDR1 is KGHDR and CDR2 SFDVKD. The CDR3 sequence is 21 residues long. Deletions cut 0 bases from V and 3 bases from J, with 28 bases between. The CDR3 reads CATSDLPYDGGRKGRDTEAFF. CDR3 nucleotides: TGTGCCACCAGTGATTTGCCGTATGATGGGGGTCGTAAGGGACGTGACACTGAAGCTTTCTTT.

The rearrangement links TRBV6-1 to TRBJ1-2, with D perhaps matching TRBD1 (5 bases). Trimming removed 6 bases from V and 3 bases from J, with 23 bases in between. The CDR3 is made up of 17 amino acids. From germline, CDR1 is MNHNS and CDR2 SASEGT. The CDR3 is CASRAFYRDGGYYGYTF. DNA of the CDR3: TGTGCCAGCAGAGCTTTCTACCGGGACGGTGGTTACTATGGCTACACCTTC.

This clonotype was seen only a few times. This chain uses TRBV7-9 with TRBJ2-5; a weak D match, TRBD1 (6 bases). Trimming removed 4 bases from V and 5 bases from J, with 8 bases in between. The CDR3 is made up of 12 amino acids. The germline V gene encodes CDR1 SEHNR and CDR2 FQNEAQ (reference sequence). The CDR3 sequence is CASSWDTETQYF. CDR3 nucleotide sequence: TGTGCCAGCAGCTGGGACACGGAGACCCAGTACTTC. Combining the CDR3 with reference TRBV7-9 and TRBJ2-5 gives the whole variable domain DTGVSQNPRHKITKRGQNVTFRCDPISEHNRLYWYRQTLGQGPEFLTYFQNEAQLEKSRLLSDRFSAERPKGSFSTLEIQRTEQGDSAMYLCASSWDTETQYFGPGTRLLVL.

The rearrangement uses TRBV12-3 or TRBV12-4 and TRBJ2-1; 13 bases agree with TRBD2. J was trimmed by 9 bases and V by 7 bases; bases with no gene match: 6. The CDR3 consists of 14 residues. In DNA form, the CDR3 reads TGTGCCAGCACCCGACTAGCGGGAGGTTCTGAGCAGTTCTTC. Translation gives CASTRLAGGSEQFF.

The V gene is TRBV9, the J gene TRBJ2-4, with 13 positions matching TRBD2. J was trimmed by 0 bases and V by 0 bases; bases with no gene match: 3. This CDR3 contains 18 residues. Germline-derived CDR1 and CDR2 are SGDLS and YYNGEE. The CDR3 sequence: CASSVGLAGGLAKNIQYF. The DNA for the CDR3 is TGTGCCAGCAGCGTAGGACTAGCGGGGGGACTAGCCAAAAACATTCAGTACTTC.

There are a few counts of this clonotype. The J gene is TRBJ2-5, the V gene TRBV7-8, with D unclear. The end of the DNA is better explained by TRBJ2-1, so the J call may be wrong. The CDR3 contains 15 residues. Germline CDR1 and CDR2: SGHVS and FQNEAQ. The CDR3 DNA sequence: TGTGCCAGCAGTTTAAACTTAAGGTTTGGCAATGAGCAGTTCTTC. This translates into CASSLNLRFGNEQFF.